These 27 T cell receptor beta chains came from one sample sequenced in a study of blood T cell repertoires in COVID-19. Data came from immunoSEQ multiplex PCR; TCRdb stores just in-frame clones and leaves some out. The sample holds around 300,000 clones, approximately 87% seen once. The material sequenced was peripheral blood. These receptors all come from a woman in her forties or fifties with active or convalescent COVID-19.

V and J are TRBV4-1 and TRBJ1-1; the D is unclear. The V gene's germline CDR1 is MGHRA and CDR2 YSYEKL. The CDR3 is made up of 15 amino acids. The germline V and J ends were trimmed by 0 bases and 4 bases, with 12 bases remaining between them. CDR3 sequence (DNA): TGCGCCAGCAGCCAAGAAGGAGAAGCTGTCACTGAAGCTTTCTTT. Translating gives CASSQEGEAVTEAFF.

The CDR3 bases are TGTGCCAGCAGCCCCGGGACTACGCGGGTCACCTCGCGACCTAACACCGGGGAGCTGTTTTTT. Amino acid sequence: CASSPGTTRVTSRPNTGELFF. The V gene is TRBV21-1, the J gene TRBJ2-2; the table's D call, TRBD2, has no DNA check behind it. TRBV21-1 is termed a pseudogene. The CDR3 extends over 21 amino acids.

The V gene is TRBV7-9, the J gene TRBJ2-2; a weak D match, TRBD2 (6 bases). CDR1 and CDR2 (germline): SEHNR, FQNEAQ (reference sequence). The CDR3 sequence is 15 residues long. Trimming removed 2 bases at V and 4 bases at J, with 11 bases between. The CDR3 loop is CASSLPRGTTGELFF. Written as DNA, the CDR3 is TGTGCCAGCAGCTTACCGCGGGGTACCACCGGGGAGCTGTTTTTT.

This clone appeared a single time. The chain has TRBV2 and TRBJ1-3; tentative D call: TRBD1 (5 bases). Germline lookup yields CDR1 SNHLY and CDR2 FYNNEI. With 6 bases removed from V and 1 base from J, the gap between germline ends came to 25 bases. CDR3 length: 19 residues. The CDR3 sequence is CASRKGTGGNVWSGNTIYF. For the CDR3, the DNA is TGTGCCAGCAGGAAGGGGACTGGTGGCAATGTCTGGTCTGGAAACACCATATATTTT.

The rearrangement links TRBV6-5 to TRBJ2-1; 13 bases are a match to TRBD2. Germline V gene data show CDR1 as MNHEY and CDR2 as SVGAGI. V shed 5 bases and J 6 bases; nucleotides not matched to a gene: 4. This CDR3 comprises 15 residues. CDR3 in DNA: TGTGCCAGCAGTCTGGGACTAGCGGGAATCAATGAGCAGTTCTTC. Encoded protein: CASSLGLAGINEQFF.

This chain connects TRBV5-1 to TRBJ1-3; tentatively, D is TRBD1 (6 bases). Per the germline V gene, CDR1 is SGHRS and CDR2 is YFSETQ. This CDR3 contains 15 residues. V was trimmed by 0 bases and J by 5 bases, leaving 12 bases between them. The CDR3 coding sequence is TGCGCCAGCAGCTTGGAAAGGGGGTACAGAAACACCATATATTTT. Its translation: CASSLERGYRNTIYF. Full variable domain (missing parts from reference TRBV5-1 and TRBJ1-3): KAGVTQTPRYLIKTRGQQVTLSCSPISGHRSVSWYQQTPGQGLQFLFEYFSETQRNKGNFPGRFSGRQFSNSRSEMNVSTLELGDSALYLCASSLERGYRNTIYFGEGSWLTVV.

This rearrangement joins TRBV27 to TRBJ1-1; a weak D match, TRBD1 (6 bases). There are 13 residues in the CDR3. Germline CDR1 MNHEY, CDR2 SMNVEV (reference sequence). V was clipped by 4 bases and J by 7 bases, with 13 bases between them. The CDR3 coding sequence is TGTGCCAGCAGTTGGGGGGGGCCAGGTGAAGCTTTCTTT. Residues: CASSWGGPGEAFF.

This clone was detected once. The rearrangement links TRBV7-9 to TRBJ2-5; D remains ambiguous. V was cut by 2 bases and J by 6 bases, with 19 bases left in between. Germline assignment: CDR1 SEHNR and CDR2 FQNEAQ (reference sequence). This CDR3 comprises 16 residues. The CDR3 nucleotides read TGTGCCAGCAGCTTAAACCCATTTGATGGAGTGAAGACCCAGTACTTC. Protein product: CASSLNPFDGVKTQYF.

V and J are TRBV18 and TRBJ2-5, with unresolved D. V was clipped by 5 bases and J by 1 base, with 17 bases between them. Germline V gene lookup returns CDR1 KGHSH and CDR2 LQKENI. The CDR3 is 16 amino acids. As DNA, the CDR3 is TGTGCCAGCTCATCCTCCCCTTCCGCGCGCCAAGAGACCCAGTACTTC. It translates to CASSSSPSARQETQYF.

This clone was picked up one time. The chain has TRBV5-4 and TRBJ1-2, with TRBD1 identical over 9 bases. This CDR3 contains 15 residues. Trimming removed 2 bases from V and 5 bases from J; junction bases left unmatched: 7. Germline values: CDR1 SGHNT, CDR2 YYREEE (reference sequence). The CDR3 loop is CASSFRDRVEYGYTF. In DNA, the CDR3 is TGTGCCAGCAGCTTCCGGGACAGGGTTGAGTATGGCTACACCTTC.

The V gene is TRBV29-1, the J gene TRBJ1-1; 8 bases line up with TRBD1. This CDR3 has 13 amino acids. CDR1 is SQVTM, CDR2 ANQGSEA, per germline. V shed 6 bases and J 4 bases; nucleotides not matched to a gene: 7. CDR3 region: CSVTDRARTEAFF. In DNA form, the CDR3 reads TGCAGCGTGACGGACAGGGCTCGCACTGAAGCTTTCTTT.

The chain uses TRBV2 and TRBJ1-2, with 9 bases fitting TRBD1. Germline V gene lookup returns CDR1 SNHLY and CDR2 FYNNEI. The CDR3 totals 15 residues. V trimming: 5 bases; J trimming: 8 bases; junction bases outside the gene matches: 12. The CDR3, as DNA: TGTGCCAGCAGTCCACCGGGACAGGGAGGGGGAGGCTACACCTTC. Translating gives CASSPPGQGGGGYTF. The entire variable domain, with the rest obtained from reference TRBV2 and TRBJ1-2, is as follows: EPEVTQTPSHQVTQMGQEVILRCVPISNHLYFYWYRQILGQKVEFLVSFYNNEISEKSEIFDDQFSVERPDGSNFTLKIRSTKLEDSAMYFCASSPPGQGGGGYTFGSGTRLTVV.

The chain couples TRBV28 to TRBJ1-3; 9 bases are shared with TRBD1. J was trimmed by 4 bases and V by 7 bases; bases with no gene match: 20. The CDR3 spans 19 residues. Looked up from germline, CDR1 is MDHEN and CDR2 is SYDVKM. The CDR3 here is CASTMAGTGIEWLGNTIYF. CDR3 coding DNA: TGTGCCAGCACCATGGCCGGGACAGGGATCGAGTGGCTCGGAAACACCATATATTTT.

The rearrangement uses TRBV19 and TRBJ2-7; 9 bases line up with TRBD1. Germline V gives CDR1 LNHDA, CDR2 SQIVND (reference sequence). V was clipped by 3 bases and J by 9 bases; unmatched bases: 9. The CDR3 runs to 14 residues. CDR3 region: CASSIGTGPFAQYF. The CDR3 DNA sequence: TGTGCCAGTAGTATCGGGACAGGGCCATTTGCGCAGTACTTC.

This clone was detected once. V is TRBV6-2 or TRBV6-3 and J is TRBJ1-1; TRBD1 agrees at 7 bases. Trimming took 2 bases from V and 4 from J; bases not matched to a gene: 7. Germline V gene data show CDR1 as MNHEY and CDR2 as SVGEGT. The CDR3 sequence is 15 residues long. This chain's CDR3 is CASSYPSTGPTEAFF. Here the CDR3 DNA reads TGTGCCAGCAGTTACCCATCGACAGGGCCCACTGAAGCTTTCTTT.

The chain employs TRBV18 and TRBJ2-2, with 14 nucleotides matching TRBD2. Germline-derived CDR1 and CDR2 are KGHSH and LQKENI. Unmatched junction bases numbered 5, after V lost 5 bases and J lost 6 bases. The CDR3 is made up of 16 amino acids. The CDR3, as DNA: TGTGCCAGCTCATCGGGACTAGCGGGAGTTGCCGGGGAGCTGTTTTTT. It encodes CASSSGLAGVAGELFF.

This chain connects TRBV6-5 to TRBJ2-2; D not resolved. CDR1 and CDR2 (germline): MNHEY, SVGAGI. V gave up 0 bases and J gave up 4 bases, with 3 bases separating them. The CDR3 is 13 residues long. As DNA, the CDR3 is TGTGCCAGCAGTTACTCGAGCACCGGGGAGCTGTTTTTT. Translating it yields CASSYSSTGELFF.

CDR3 sequence reads: CASSYPTGSSNQPQHF. CDR3 DNA sequence: TGTGCCAGCAGTTACCCGACAGGATCCAGCAATCAGCCCCAGCATTTT. The V call is TRBV6-2 or TRBV6-3, the J call TRBJ1-5, with D possibly matching TRBD1 (6 bases). This CDR3 region has 16 residues. With 2 bases removed from V and 1 base from J, the gap between germline ends came to 12 bases. CDR1 MNHEY and CDR2 SVGEGT come from the germline V gene.

The chain has TRBV27 and TRBJ1-2, with D possibly matching TRBD1 (6 bases). The CDR3 consists of 15 residues. The germline gives CDR1 MNHEY, CDR2 SMNVEV (reference sequence). The V gene lost 3 bases and the J gene lost 0 bases, with 11 bases spanning the gap. In DNA, the CDR3 is TGTGCCAGCAGTTTCAGGGGCAGGGCTAACTATGGCTACACCTTC. This codes for CASSFRGRANYGYTF.

V is TRBV21-1 and J is TRBJ1-1; TRBD1 is the table's D call and was not checked against the DNA. TRBV21-1 is flagged as a pseudogene. The CDR3 length is 16 residues. The CDR3 region is CASSKDHHREDTEAFF. The CDR3 DNA is TGTGCCAGCAGCAAAGACCACCACAGGGAAGACACTGAAGCTTTCTTT.

J is TRBJ2-2 and V is TRBV7-2; weak D call: TRBD1 (6 bases). The V gene lost 3 bases and the J gene lost 7 bases, with 15 bases spanning the gap. CDR1 is SGHTA and CDR2 is FQGNSA in the germline V gene. CDR3 size: 15 residues. The CDR3 nucleotides read TGTGCCAGCAGCTTTGACAGGACCAGGGGCGGGGAGCTGTTTTTT. The encoded protein is CASSFDRTRGGELFF.

The chain employs TRBV7-2 and TRBJ1-1; D possibly corresponds to TRBD1 (5 bases). The CDR3 totals 14 residues. Germline-derived CDR1 and CDR2 are SGHTA and FQGNSA. Trimming took 4 bases from V and 2 from J, leaving 11 bases between them. The CDR3 protein is CASSSSGINTEAFF. The CDR3 DNA follows: TGTGCCAGCAGCTCATCAGGGATTAACACTGAAGCTTTCTTT.

The chain has TRBV18 and TRBJ2-3, with no clear D. V lost 2 bases to trimming and J lost 1 base, with 10 bases between them. The germline V gene has CDR1 KGHSH and CDR2 LQKENI. CDR3 length equals 15 residues. The CDR3 DNA is TGTGCCAGCTCACCAAGCCAGGCCCGCACAGATACGCAGTATTTT. Protein sequence: CASSPSQARTDTQYF. Full variable domain (outside the CDR3, taken from reference TRBV18 and TRBJ2-3): NAGVMQNPRHLVRRRGQEARLRCSPMKGHSHVYWYRQLPEEGLKFMVYLQKENIIDESGMPKERFSAEFPKEGPSILRIQQVVRGDSAAYFCASSPSQARTDTQYFGPGTRLTVL.

This rearrangement joins TRBV10-3 to TRBJ1-2; no definite D call. CDR1 and CDR2 (germline): ENHRY, SYGVKD. The CDR3 spans 15 residues. V lost 4 bases, J lost 0 bases, and 12 bases lay in between. The CDR3 nucleotides read TGTGCCATCAGTGGGAGTTCAGCCACTAACTATGGCTACACCTTC. Encoded protein: CAISGSSATNYGYTF.

The chain is built from TRBV9 and TRBJ1-3; tentatively, D is TRBD1 (5 bases). The CDR3 covers 17 residues. The V end lost 4 bases, the J end lost 4 bases, and 21 bases lay between the germline ends. The germline V gene has CDR1 SGDLS and CDR2 YYNGEE. This CDR3 is CASSLGGGPRPGNTIYF. CDR3 in DNA: TGTGCCAGCAGCCTTGGGGGAGGACCAAGACCGGGAAACACCATATATTTT.

This chain joins TRBV7-2 and TRBJ2-1; 10 nucleotides align to TRBD2. The germline gives CDR1 SGHTA, CDR2 FQGNSA. This CDR3 has 15 amino acids. V was pared by 5 bases and J by 4 bases, with 5 bases of the junction left unmatched. The CDR3 DNA reads as TGTGCCAGCAGCCCCCTAGCGGGGGTGTACAATGAGCAGTTCTTC. Its translation is CASSPLAGVYNEQFF.

This clone appeared a few times. CDR3 sequence: CASRHLLAGDYEQYF. The CDR3 DNA reads as TGTGCCAGCAGGCACCTACTAGCGGGGGACTACGAGCAGTACTTC. This chain joins TRBV27 and TRBJ2-7; 11 bases are shared with TRBD2. Germline values: CDR1 MNHEY, CDR2 SMNVEV (reference sequence). The CDR3 covers 15 residues. V trimming: 6 bases; J trimming: 3 bases; junction bases outside the gene matches: 7.